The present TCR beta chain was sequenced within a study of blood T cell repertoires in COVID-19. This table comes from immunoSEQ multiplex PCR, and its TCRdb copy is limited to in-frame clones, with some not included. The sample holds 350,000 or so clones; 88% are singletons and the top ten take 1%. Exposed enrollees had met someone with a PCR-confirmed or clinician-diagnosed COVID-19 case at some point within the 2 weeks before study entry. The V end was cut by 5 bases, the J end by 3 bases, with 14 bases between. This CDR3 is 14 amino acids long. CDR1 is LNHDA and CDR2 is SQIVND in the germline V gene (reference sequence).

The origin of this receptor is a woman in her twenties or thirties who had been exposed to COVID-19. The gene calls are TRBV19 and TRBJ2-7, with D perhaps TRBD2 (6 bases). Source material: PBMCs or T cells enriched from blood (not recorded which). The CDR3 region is CASSRRELVYEQYF. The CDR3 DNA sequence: TGTGCCAGTAGTCGTCGGGAGTTGGTCTACGAGCAGTACTTC.